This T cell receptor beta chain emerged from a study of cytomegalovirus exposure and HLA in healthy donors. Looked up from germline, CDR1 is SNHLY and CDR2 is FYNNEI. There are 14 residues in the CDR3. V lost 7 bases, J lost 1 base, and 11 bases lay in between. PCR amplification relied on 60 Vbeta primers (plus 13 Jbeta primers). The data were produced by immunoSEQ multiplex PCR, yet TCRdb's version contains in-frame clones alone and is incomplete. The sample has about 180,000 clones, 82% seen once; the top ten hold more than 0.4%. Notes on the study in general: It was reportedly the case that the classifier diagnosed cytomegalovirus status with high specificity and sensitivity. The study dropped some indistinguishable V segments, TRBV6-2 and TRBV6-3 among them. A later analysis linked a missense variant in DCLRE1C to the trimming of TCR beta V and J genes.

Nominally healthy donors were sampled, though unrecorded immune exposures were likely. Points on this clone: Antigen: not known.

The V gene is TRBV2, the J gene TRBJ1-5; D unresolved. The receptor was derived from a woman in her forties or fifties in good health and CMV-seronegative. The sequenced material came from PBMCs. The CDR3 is CASTPRWSNQPQHF. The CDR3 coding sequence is TGTGCCAGCACCCCCCGGTGGAGCAATCAGCCCCAGCATTTT.